This T cell receptor (beta chain) was retrieved from a study of blood T cell repertoires in COVID-19. Across the study: There were acute and convalescent COVID-19 samples, and they came from the United States, Italy and Spain. T cells, B-cell-depleted T cells, or PBMCs provided the cDNA or gDNA that served as material.

Germline-derived CDR1 and CDR2 are SGHTA and FQGTGA. The V and J ends lost 5 bases and 2 bases respectively, with 9 bases between them. CDR3 length equals 13 residues. Data came from immunoSEQ multiplex PCR; TCRdb stores just in-frame clones and leaves some out. The table records some 240,000 clones, roughly 80% of them present only once. The table lists this clone with a few counts. This rearrangement joins TRBV7-3 to TRBJ1-1, with D possibly being TRBD1 (6 bases). The specimen was peripheral blood. The clonotype comes from a woman older than 75 with acute or convalescent COVID-19. As DNA, the CDR3 is TGTGCCAGCAGCGAGGGGGTTAACACTGAAGCTTTCTTT. This sequence encodes CASSEGVNTEAFF.